This TCR beta chain came from a study of beta chain features in type 1 diabetes. Expressed TCRB transcripts got sequenced, as all isolated RNA was reverse transcribed. Some clones are missing from TCRdb's copy, which holds only in-frame ones; the method was immunoSEQ multiplex PCR. The table lists roughly 230,000 clones, about 9.3% of them singletons, with around 0.031% in the top ten. The TCR comes from a woman aged 18-29 years in good health. Material for sequencing was naive CD4+ T cells from blood.

The CDR3 DNA reads as TGTGCCAGCAGGGGCGAGGCGGGGCGCGATGGCTACACCTTC. Translated, it gives CASRGEAGRDGYTF. V is TRBV5-6 and J is TRBJ1-2, with a tentative D call TRBD1 (5 bases). Per germline, CDR1 SGHDT and CDR2 YYEEEE. Trimming removed 5 bases at V and 6 bases at J, with 17 bases between. The length of the CDR3 is 14 residues. Combining the CDR3 with reference TRBV5-6 and TRBJ1-2 gives the whole variable domain DAGVTQSPTHLIKTRGQQVTLRCSPKSGHDTVSWYQQALGQGPQFIFQYYEEEERQRGNFPDRFSGHQFPNYSSELNVNALLLGDSALYLCASRGEAGRDGYTFGSGTRLTVV.